What follows are 5 T cell receptor beta chains derived from one specimen sequenced in a study of shared clonotypes between healthy human individuals. Measured with immunoSEQ multiplex PCR; TCRdb has only the in-frame clones, and not every one. The sample holds around 2.5 million clones, approximately 93% seen once. Material: naive CD4+ T cells from PBMCs. The subset was: CD45RA+ positively selected. These TCRs come from a man younger than 35 in good health. Some clones in this sample may be carry-over from other donors' samples.

The chain is built from TRBV9 and TRBJ2-1; D gene uncertain. V was clipped by 0 bases and J by 9 bases, with 13 bases between them. CDR3 size: 14 residues. Germline V gives CDR1 SGDLS, CDR2 YYNGEE. The CDR3 DNA sequence: TGTGCCAGCAGCGTAGTTGATTCACCGCTTGAGCAGTTCTTC. Translation: CASSVVDSPLEQFF.

This sequence joins TRBV6-1 and TRBJ2-6; the D gene is possibly TRBD1 (6 bases). From germline, CDR1 is MNHNS and CDR2 SASEGT. The CDR3 has 15 amino acids. The V end was cut by 0 bases, the J end by 4 bases, with 7 bases between. CDR3 coding DNA: TGTGCCAGCAGTGAAGCGGGGGCCGGGGCCAACGTCCTGACTTTC. Translation gives CASSEAGAGANVLTF.

This chain links TRBV30 with TRBJ2-2; D could derive from TRBD1 or TRBD2 (5 bases each). The CDR3 sequence is 14 residues long. Trimming pared 3 bases from V and 3 bases from J, leaving 11 bases between. The germline gives CDR1 GTSNPN, CDR2 SVGIG (reference sequence). This CDR3 is CAWSGAVHTGELFF. In DNA, the CDR3 is TGTGCCTGGAGCGGGGCAGTTCACACCGGGGAGCTGTTTTTT.

The gene calls are TRBV4-3 and TRBJ1-4; D not certain. CDR1 is LGHNA and CDR2 is YSLEER in the germline V gene. The germline V and J ends were trimmed by 4 bases and 4 bases, with 7 bases remaining between them. The CDR3 loop spans 13 amino acids. The DNA for the CDR3 is TGCGCCAGCAGCCGCGACCGTAATGAAAAACTGTTTTTT. Translation: CASSRDRNEKLFF.

A note on this clone: The sample carries other DNA sequences with the same CDR3. The chain combines TRBV18 with TRBJ1-5; 8 nucleotides align to TRBD1. Germline loops: CDR1 KGHSH, CDR2 LQKENI. V lost 4 bases to trimming and J lost 7 bases; unmatched junction nucleotides: 3. CDR3 length: 13 residues. CDR3 nucleotides: TGTGCCAGCTCACTCGACAGGGGCCAGCCCCAGCATTTT. Protein product: CASSLDRGQPQHF.